Following are 32 T cell receptor beta chains from one sample sequenced in a study of blood T cells in healthy people across ages. Primed by a sample-barcoded 5' primer and a J-beta primer mix, a second PCR proceeded for roughly 6 to 12 cycles. TCRdb redid the calling of the 5' RACE reads with MiXCR, one entry per CDR3 protein. The sample records 650,000 to 950,000 distinct CDR3 sequences, around two fifths being singletons. The sequencing sample was made of blood. These receptors all stem from a man in his 60s in good health.

This clonotype was seen a few times. The V gene is TRBV11-2, the J gene TRBJ2-7; 9 positions agree with TRBD1. CDR1 and CDR2 from the germline V gene are SGHAT and FQNNGV. The V segment lost 1 base and the J segment 1 base; nucleotides outside the gene matches: 11. The CDR3 is 18 amino acids. CDR3 sequence (DNA): TGTGCCAGCAGCTTAGTGGGGACAGGGTCTACCCATTCCTACGAGCAGTACTTC. It specifies CASSLVGTGSTHSYEQYF.

The chain couples TRBV14 to TRBJ1-1; D ambiguous. Germline V gene sequence: CDR1 SGHDN, CDR2 FVKESK. Trimming removed 0 bases from V and 2 bases from J, with 10 bases in between. This CDR3 is built from 15 residues. The DNA of the CDR3 is TGTGCCAGCAGCCAAGATGATAGACCAAACACTGAAGCTTTCTTT. It codes for CASSQDDRPNTEAFF.

This clonotype was counted once. This chain joins TRBV5-1 and TRBJ2-1, with TRBD2 matching 7 bases. V trimming: 4 bases; J trimming: 9 bases; junction bases outside the gene matches: 7. This CDR3 region has 13 residues. Germline V CDR1 and CDR2: SGHRS, YFSETQ. CDR3 DNA: TGCGCCAGCAGCAGTGGGCCGGGGGGTGAGCAGTTCTTC. Protein: CASSSGPGGEQFF. Full variable domain (rest looked up from reference TRBV5-1 and TRBJ2-1): KAGVTQTPRYLIKTRGQQVTLSCSPISGHRSVSWYQQTPGQGLQFLFEYFSETQRNKGNFPGRFSGRQFSNSRSEMNVSTLELGDSALYLCASSSGPGGEQFFGPGTRLTVL.

As concerns this clonotype: A much larger clonotype is one base distant, so this may be a read error. The chain links TRBV29-1 to TRBJ2-3; D is unclear. This CDR3 spans 13 amino acids. V was trimmed by 7 bases and J by 2 bases, leaving 13 bases between them. Per germline, CDR1 SQVTM and CDR2 ANQGSEA. The chain's CDR3 is CSGIRSNTDTQYF. The CDR3 bases are TGCAGCGGTATCCGGAGCAACACAGATACGCAGTATTTT.

The chain links TRBV29-1 to TRBJ2-7, with D maybe TRBD2 (5 bases). CDR1 and CDR2 from the germline V gene are SQVTM and ANQGSEA. Trimming took off 3 bases at V and 5 bases at J, with 8 bases between the two ends. This CDR3 contains 11 residues. DNA for the CDR3: TGCAGCGTTGATGGACTCGACGAGCAGTACTTC. Amino acid sequence: CSVDGLDEQYF.

V and J are TRBV6-6 and TRBJ2-1, with a weak D call TRBD1 (5 bases). Deletions cut 2 bases from V and 1 base from J, with 9 bases between. The CDR3 loop spans 15 amino acids. The germline V gene encodes CDR1 MNHNY and CDR2 SVGAGI (reference sequence). The CDR3 sequence: CASSYNQGSYNEQFF. CDR3 in DNA: TGTGCCAGCAGTTACAACCAGGGTTCCTACAATGAGCAGTTCTTC.

The chain combines TRBV20-1 with TRBJ2-3; no definite D call. The CDR3 contains 15 residues. Germline loops: CDR1 DFQATT, CDR2 SNEGSKA (reference sequence). The germline V and J ends were trimmed by 4 bases and 2 bases, with 16 bases remaining between them. The CDR3 reads CSAKFALTVTDTQYF. DNA of the CDR3: TGCAGTGCTAAGTTTGCTCTCACTGTCACAGATACGCAGTATTTT.

The chain couples TRBV29-1 to TRBJ2-6, with 7 bases lining up with TRBD1. CDR1 is SQVTM, CDR2 ANQGSEA, per germline. The CDR3 is 16 amino acids. V gave up 4 bases and J gave up 4 bases; unmatched junction bases: 10. The CDR3 is CSVGLIGGSGANVLTF. The DNA of the CDR3 is TGCAGCGTTGGGCTGATAGGGGGCTCCGGGGCCAACGTCCTGACTTTC. The full variable domain, with the rest looked up from reference TRBV29-1 and TRBJ2-6, is SAVISQKPSRDICQRGTSLTIQCQVDSQVTMMFWYRQQPGQSLTLIATANQGSEATYESGFVIDKFPISRPNLTFSTLTVSNMSPEDSSIYLCSVGLIGGSGANVLTFGAGSRLTVL.

The chain employs TRBV2 and TRBJ1-4; maybe TRBD1 (5 bases). Per the germline V gene, CDR1 is SNHLY and CDR2 is FYNNEI. The CDR3 length is 14 residues. V gave up 6 bases and J gave up 6 bases, with 14 bases separating them. CDR3 sequence reads: CASSTQGEDEKLFF. CDR3 DNA: TGTGCCAGCAGCACTCAGGGAGAAGATGAAAAACTGTTTTTT.

The chain carries TRBV5-4 and TRBJ1-1, with TRBD1 matching over 8 bases. J was trimmed by 7 bases and V by 3 bases; bases with no gene match: 17. Germline V gives CDR1 SGHNT, CDR2 YYREEE (reference sequence). The length of the CDR3 is 17 residues. The CDR3 loop reads CASSSLTYGQGGFEAFF. Here the CDR3 DNA reads TGTGCCAGCAGCTCTCTGACGTATGGACAGGGCGGCTTTGAAGCTTTCTTT.

There are many counts of this clonotype. The rearrangement links TRBV27 to TRBJ1-6; no clear D. Germline V gene lookup returns CDR1 MNHEY and CDR2 SMNVEV (reference sequence). The ends were cut back, 6 bases at V and 0 bases at J, with 12 bases in the middle. The CDR3 totals 16 residues. The DNA of the CDR3 is TGTGCCAGCAGGCCCGGGAGAGACTCCTATAATTCACCCCTCCACTTT. Amino acid sequence: CASRPGRDSYNSPLHF.

This clonotype was found a few times. V usage is TRBV24-1 and J usage is TRBJ2-5; D is unclear. V dropped 2 bases and J dropped 1 base, with 4 bases sitting between them. Germline CDR1 reads KGHDR; CDR2 reads SFDVKD. The CDR3 is 13 amino acids. The CDR3 is CATSDSGQETQYF. CDR3 coding DNA: TGTGCCACCAGTGATTCTGGCCAAGAGACCCAGTACTTC.

This clonotype was seen at least ten times. This chain links TRBV14 with TRBJ2-1; 8 nucleotides match TRBD2. The CDR3 spans 15 residues. J lost 7 bases, V lost 4 bases, and 9 bases had no gene match. Germline V CDR1 and CDR2: SGHDN, FVKESK. CDR3 bases: TGTGCCAGCAGCCGAATCGGGGGGGCGAGAAATGAGCAGTTCTTC. Its protein product is CASSRIGGARNEQFF.

V gene TRBV20-1 combines with J gene TRBJ2-5, with a possible D match to TRBD2 (5 bases). Trimming pared 0 bases from V and 11 bases from J, leaving 16 bases between. CDR3 length equals 13 residues. Germline values: CDR1 DFQATT, CDR2 SNEGSKA (reference sequence). The CDR3 sequence: CSARDRGNERQYF. The CDR3 DNA sequence: TGCAGTGCTAGAGATCGGGGAAATGAAAGGCAGTACTTC.

This rearrangement joins TRBV9 to TRBJ2-3, with D possibly matching TRBD2 (5 bases). Germline CDR1 and CDR2: SGDLS and YYNGEE. Deletions cut 0 bases from V and 4 bases from J, with 12 bases between. This CDR3 is built from 15 residues. This CDR3 reads CASSVGKSSPDTQYF. The CDR3 coding sequence is TGTGCCAGCAGCGTAGGAAAGTCTAGCCCAGATACGCAGTATTTT.

The chain uses TRBV6-2 or TRBV6-3 and TRBJ1-1; perhaps TRBD1 as D (6 bases). CDR3 length: 11 amino acids. Per the germline V gene, CDR1 is MNHEY and CDR2 is SVGEGT. With 5 bases removed from V and 9 bases from J, the gap between germline ends came to 10 bases. The CDR3 bases are TGTGCCAGCAGTAGGACAGATCAAGCTTTCTTT. Its protein product is CASSRTDQAFF.

The CDR3 nucleotides are TGTGCCAGCAGTTTTGGACAGGGGTCCTCTTGGGGTACGCAGTATTTT. This sequence encodes CASSFGQGSSWGTQYF. This chain joins TRBV27 and TRBJ2-3; 9 nucleotides agree with TRBD1. Germline V gene data show CDR1 as MNHEY and CDR2 as SMNVEV (reference sequence). Trimming removed 3 bases from V and 8 bases from J; junction bases left unmatched: 12. CDR3 size: 16 residues.

This clonotype has a handful of counts. The chain links TRBV5-1 to TRBJ1-2; 8 nucleotides line up with TRBD1. CDR3 length: 15 amino acids. The germline V gene has CDR1 SGHRS and CDR2 YFSETQ. V lost 4 bases, J lost 2 bases, and 7 bases stayed unmatched. The CDR3 here is CASSPWTGTNYGYTF. The CDR3 DNA reads TGCGCCAGCAGCCCCTGGACAGGGACCAACTATGGCTACACCTTC.

This clonotype occurred many times. The gene calls are TRBV20-1 and TRBJ2-7, with D maybe TRBD1 (5 bases). Germline V gene lookup returns CDR1 DFQATT and CDR2 SNEGSKA (reference sequence). V lost 3 bases and J 6 bases, leaving 18 bases between the germline ends. The CDR3 contains 14 residues. The CDR3 reads CSASGRRGLSEQYF. The DNA of the CDR3 is TGCAGTGCTAGCGGCCGAAGGGGCCTGAGCGAGCAGTACTTC.

This clonotype was found a few times. V usage is TRBV5-1 and J usage is TRBJ2-5; TRBD1 agrees at 9 bases. Trimming at V came to 5 bases and at J to 6 bases, leaving 5 bases not matched to a gene. CDR3 length: 13 amino acids. Per the germline V gene, CDR1 is SGHRS and CDR2 is YFSETQ. CDR3 nucleotide sequence: TGCGCCAGCAGTTGGACAGGGGATCAGACCCAGTACTTC. The encoded protein is CASSWTGDQTQYF.

Of note for this clonotype: The junction does not match germline at one end; this may be a read error. The rearrangement joins TRBV2 to TRBJ2-5, with 10 bases fitting TRBD1. The CDR3 consists of 14 residues. The germline V gene has CDR1 SNHLY and CDR2 FYNNEI. The DNA of the CDR3 is TGTGCAAGCAACCGGGACAGGGGACAAGAGACCCAGTACTTC. This encodes CASNRDRGQETQYF.

This chain links TRBV7-9 with TRBJ1-2; the match to TRBD1 covers 7 bases. There are 13 residues in the CDR3. The trim removed 5 bases at V and 7 bases at J, leaving 7 bases unmatched. In germline, CDR1 is SEHNR, CDR2 FQNEAQ (reference sequence). The CDR3 protein is CASSGDRAAGYTF. CDR3 DNA sequence: TGTGCCAGCAGCGGCGACAGGGCGGCTGGCTACACCTTC.

This clonotype occurred once. The chain has TRBV20-1 and TRBJ2-7, with TRBD1 as a possible D gene (5 bases). The J call is in doubt because the DNA end fits TRBJ2-5 better. Germline values: CDR1 DFQATT, CDR2 SNEGSKA (reference sequence). The CDR3 loop spans 15 amino acids. The CDR3 DNA sequence: TGCAGTGCTACACTACAGGCGGTGCTAGGGGAGACCCAGTACTTC. It specifies CSATLQAVLGETQYF.

The J gene is TRBJ2-7, the V gene TRBV20-1; D gene ambiguous. The CDR3 spans 14 residues. Germline values: CDR1 DFQATT, CDR2 SNEGSKA (reference sequence). Trimming removed 0 bases from V and 7 bases from J, with 16 bases in between. DNA of the CDR3: TGCAGTGCTAGAGATACGACTGCCTACGAAGAGCAGTACTTC. This gives the protein CSARDTTAYEEQYF.

This clonotype has more than one count but fewer than ten. J is TRBJ2-3 and V is TRBV27; D is tentatively TRBD1 or TRBD2 (5 bases each). Trimming took 3 bases from V and 1 from J, leaving 14 bases between them. This CDR3 region has 16 residues. The germline V gene has CDR1 MNHEY and CDR2 SMNVEV (reference sequence). The CDR3 DNA sequence: TGTGCCAGCAGTTTTTCCAACGGGGACCGCACAGATACGCAGTATTTT. It encodes CASSFSNGDRTDTQYF.

This clonotype was picked up a small number of times. The gene calls are TRBV5-6 and TRBJ2-1; D is undetermined. Germline assignment: CDR1 SGHDT and CDR2 YYEEEE. V was cut by 4 bases and J by 6 bases, with 11 bases left in between. The CDR3 runs 13 residues. The CDR3 here is CASSPPRRNEQFF. CDR3 bases: TGTGCCAGCAGCCCGCCGCGTCGCAATGAGCAGTTCTTC.

This clonotype came up a few times. This chain uses TRBV7-2 with TRBJ2-1, with TRBD2 matching 9 bases. Losses at the gene ends were 4 bases for V and 3 bases for J; bases not matched to a gene: 10. The length of the CDR3 is 17 residues. The germline V gene encodes CDR1 SGHTA and CDR2 FQGNSA. CDR3 amino acids: CASSSRPGLAVYNEQFF. The CDR3, as DNA: TGTGCCAGCAGCTCACGCCCGGGACTAGCAGTCTACAATGAGCAGTTCTTC. The whole variable domain, filled in from reference TRBV7-2 and TRBJ2-1, reads GAGVSQSPSNKVTEKGKDVELRCDPISGHTALYWYRQSLGQGLEFLIYFQGNSAPDKSGLPSDRFSAERTGGSVSTLTIQRTQQEDSAVYLCASSSRPGLAVYNEQFFGPGTRLTVL.

The chain links TRBV9 to TRBJ2-1; 7 bases line up with TRBD2. V trimming: 2 bases; J trimming: 9 bases; junction bases outside the gene matches: 5. The germline CDR1 and CDR2 sequences are SGDLS and YYNGEE. The length of the CDR3 is 13 residues. Here the CDR3 reads CASSVDRGSEQFF. CDR3 bases: TGTGCCAGCAGCGTTGATCGCGGGAGTGAGCAGTTCTTC.

CDR3: CASSSFAGTGGGQPQHF. The CDR3 DNA is TGTGCCAGCAGCTCCTTCGCCGGGACAGGGGGGGGTCAGCCCCAGCATTTT. The chain couples TRBV7-2 to TRBJ1-5; 11 positions match TRBD1. V shed 4 bases, J shed 6 bases, and the junction held 11 bases outside the gene matches. The CDR3 runs 17 residues. Per the germline V gene, CDR1 is SGHTA and CDR2 is FQGNSA.

Remarks on this clonotype: One end of the junction fails to match germline, which may point to a read error. This sequence joins TRBV4-1 and TRBJ2-7; D uncertain. Germline CDR1 and CDR2: MGHRA and YSYEKL. This CDR3 spans 14 amino acids. CDR3 loop: CASSQEQSSYGQYF. CDR3 in DNA: TGCGCCAGCAGCCAAGAACAGTCATCCTACGGGCAGTACTTC.

The V call is TRBV6-1, the J call TRBJ2-5; unclear D gene. Germline V lookup: CDR1 MNHNS, CDR2 SASEGT. V lost 2 bases to trimming and J lost 5 bases, with 9 bases between them. This CDR3 contains 13 residues. CDR3 in DNA: TGTGCCAGCAGTGAAATGTCGACCGAGACCCAGTACTTC. Residues: CASSEMSTETQYF.

V usage is TRBV6-5 and J usage is TRBJ1-5; TRBD1 might be the D (5 bases). CDR1 and CDR2 (germline): MNHEY, SVGAGI. V was cut by 5 bases and J by 2 bases, with 13 bases left in between. The length of the CDR3 is 15 residues. The CDR3 here is CASSTAQGGNQPQHF. DNA of the CDR3: TGTGCCAGCAGTACCGCGCAGGGAGGCAATCAGCCCCAGCATTTT.